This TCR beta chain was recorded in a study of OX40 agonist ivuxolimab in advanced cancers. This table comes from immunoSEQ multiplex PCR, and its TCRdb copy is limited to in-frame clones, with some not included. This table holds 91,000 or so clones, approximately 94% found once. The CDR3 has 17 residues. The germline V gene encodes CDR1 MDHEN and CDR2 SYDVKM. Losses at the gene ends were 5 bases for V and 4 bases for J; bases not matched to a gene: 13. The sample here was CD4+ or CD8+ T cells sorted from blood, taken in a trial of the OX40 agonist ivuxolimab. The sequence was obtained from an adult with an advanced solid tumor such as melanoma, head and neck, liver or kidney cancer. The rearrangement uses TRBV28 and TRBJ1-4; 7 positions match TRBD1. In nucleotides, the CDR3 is TGTGCCAGCAGTCCGGAAAGAGGGACAGCCTATAATGAAAAACTGTTTTTT. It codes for CASSPERGTAYNEKLFF.